A selection of T cell receptor beta chains follows, all from one sample in a study of shared clonotypes between healthy human individuals. Measured with immunoSEQ multiplex PCR; TCRdb has only the in-frame clones, and not every one. This table has about 330,000 clones, around 86% appearing once. Specimen: memory CD8+ T cells sorted from blood. All receptors derive from a young man in good health. CDR3s leave out the opening cysteine and the closing phenylalanine or tryptophan. Fields, in order: CDR3 protein, D gene, V gene, J gene. A D gene is named only where the DNA matches it firmly.

ASSVAAGSGEQY,-,TRBV9,TRBJ2-7
ASSLAPMGVGETQY,-,TRBV7-7,TRBJ2-5
ASSLSRDNEQF,-,TRBV27,TRBJ2-1
ASSEAHFSGANVLT,-,TRBV6-1,TRBJ2-6
ASSLPGPSGLYEQY,TRBD2,TRBV5-4,TRBJ2-7
ASSLVRGPLNEQY,-,TRBV11-2,TRBJ2-7
ASRSSSADTQY,-,TRBV6-5,TRBJ2-3
ASSFGIFSRGPSSLGYT,-,TRBV7-9,TRBJ1-2
ASSFGGRAAHNEQF,TRBD2,TRBV5-6,TRBJ2-1
ASSEEAGGRYEQY,TRBD2,TRBV5-1,TRBJ2-7
ASSFMGGTDTQY,-,TRBV11-2,TRBJ2-3
ASTETGGFTEAF,TRBD1,TRBV6-5,TRBJ1-1
ASSATLEQF,-,TRBV10-2,TRBJ2-1
ASSLVGTLNVLT,-,TRBV7-9,TRBJ2-6
ASSLRFQGYT,-,TRBV5-4,TRBJ1-2
ASSMQGLTGNTIY,-,TRBV19,TRBJ1-3
SVDRVQTIYGYT,TRBD1,TRBV29-1,TRBJ1-2
SVEAGTGTYEQY,TRBD1,TRBV29-1,TRBJ2-7
ASSSRQGPDYEQY,TRBD1,TRBV7-9,TRBJ2-7
AWNRNTEAF,-,TRBV30,TRBJ1-1
ASSLGRWWNTGELF,-,TRBV5-6,TRBJ2-2
ASSFFPAGVQETQY,TRBD2,TRBV5-1,TRBJ2-5
ASRKGTSGYNEQF,TRBD2,TRBV2,TRBJ2-1
ASSFAQGESYEQY,-,TRBV11-2,TRBJ2-7
ASLGVGFLYNEQF,-,TRBV25-1,TRBJ2-1
ASSLDGAGHSTDTQY,-,TRBV5-1,TRBJ2-3
ASSQELGGNTIY,-,TRBV4-1,TRBJ1-3
ASSQGKDLNIRETQY,-,TRBV27,TRBJ2-5
ASSGRDSSYNSPLH,TRBD1,TRBV28,TRBJ1-6
ASSEPGRGDSNQPQH,-,TRBV6-1,TRBJ1-5
ASRPGQGPSPLH,TRBD1,TRBV19,TRBJ1-6
ASSPSSNSLAFHEQY,-,TRBV4-3,TRBJ2-7
ASSSQDFYGYT,-,TRBV5-6,TRBJ1-2
AWSDRVPYEQY,TRBD1,TRBV30,TRBJ2-7
ASSPYMGWREQY,-,TRBV28,TRBJ2-7
ASSESESNYGYT,-,TRBV10-2,TRBJ1-2
ASSLEAGPIYGYT,-,TRBV11-2,TRBJ1-2
ASSLVEGIYEQY,-,TRBV7-6,TRBJ2-7
ASSSVPNIQY,-,TRBV11-1,TRBJ2-4
ASSVNNRGIQAGLFSGYT,-,TRBV10-2,TRBJ1-2
ASSFFTGELF,-,TRBV5-6,TRBJ2-2
ASSSGTGLNTEAF,-,TRBV7-3,TRBJ1-1
ASGTGGTGELF,TRBD2,TRBV19,TRBJ2-2
ASSQTTAYEQY,-,TRBV7-9,TRBJ2-7
ASSQDMGGATYEQY,-,TRBV4-3,TRBJ2-7
ASSDWGGNTEAF,-,TRBV2,TRBJ1-1
ASSEGLRWTLIQY,-,TRBV6-1,TRBJ2-4
ASSGEGYSGNTIY,-,TRBV2,TRBJ1-3
ASIRHPDRILNYEQY,-,TRBV10-1,TRBJ2-7
ASSQEGVYSNQPQH,-,TRBV4-1,TRBJ1-5
ASSLGTSYNEQF,TRBD2,TRBV5-1,TRBJ2-1
ASRGTAKNIQY,-,TRBV10-2,TRBJ2-4
ASTDLKDSQETQY,-,TRBV27,TRBJ2-5
ASSLKGSGTQY,-,TRBV7-2,TRBJ2-5
ASSLTTRGQPQH,-,TRBV7-2,TRBJ1-5
ASSQEPREAF,-,TRBV4-1,TRBJ1-1
ASSPGRSRTQY,-,TRBV27,TRBJ2-3